This TCR beta chain was captured by sequencing in a study of identical twins. Study results and limitations: For out-of-frame beta sequences, excess twin sharing was weaker. Cord blood beta clonotypes present at high abundance carried fewer insertions; no such pattern appeared in memory repertoires.

TCRdb ran MiXCR on the 5' RACE reads and lists one entry per CDR3 protein. The data show about 240,000 distinct CDR3 sequences, roughly a tenth seen once. With regard to this clonotype: As yet, its antigen is unknown.

J gave up 0 bases and V 1 base, and 8 bases lay outside the gene matches. Per the germline V gene, CDR1 is MNHEY and CDR2 is SVGEGT. The CDR3 spans 17 residues. This sequence joins TRBV6-2 or TRBV6-3 and TRBJ1-1, with 7 positions matching TRBD1. The sequence derives from a man aged 45-65 years in good health. Sequencing input: memory T cells sorted from blood. CDR3 in amino acids: CASSYFGQDDMNTEAFF. The CDR3, as DNA: TGTGCCAGCAGTTACTTCGGACAGGATGATATGAACACTGAAGCTTTCTTT.